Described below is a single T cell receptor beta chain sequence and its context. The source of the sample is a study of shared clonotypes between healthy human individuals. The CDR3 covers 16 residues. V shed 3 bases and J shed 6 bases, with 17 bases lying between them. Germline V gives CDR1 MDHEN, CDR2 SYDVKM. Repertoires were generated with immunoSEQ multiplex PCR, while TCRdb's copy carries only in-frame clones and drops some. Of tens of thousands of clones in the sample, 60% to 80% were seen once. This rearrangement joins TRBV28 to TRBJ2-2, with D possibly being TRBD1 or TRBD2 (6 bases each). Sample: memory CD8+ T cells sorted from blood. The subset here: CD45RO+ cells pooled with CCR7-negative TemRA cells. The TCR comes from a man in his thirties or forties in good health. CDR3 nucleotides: TGTGCCAGCAGTTTCGGGGGCCGACTGGTAGCCGGGGAGCTGTTTTTT. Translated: CASSFGGRLVAGELFF.